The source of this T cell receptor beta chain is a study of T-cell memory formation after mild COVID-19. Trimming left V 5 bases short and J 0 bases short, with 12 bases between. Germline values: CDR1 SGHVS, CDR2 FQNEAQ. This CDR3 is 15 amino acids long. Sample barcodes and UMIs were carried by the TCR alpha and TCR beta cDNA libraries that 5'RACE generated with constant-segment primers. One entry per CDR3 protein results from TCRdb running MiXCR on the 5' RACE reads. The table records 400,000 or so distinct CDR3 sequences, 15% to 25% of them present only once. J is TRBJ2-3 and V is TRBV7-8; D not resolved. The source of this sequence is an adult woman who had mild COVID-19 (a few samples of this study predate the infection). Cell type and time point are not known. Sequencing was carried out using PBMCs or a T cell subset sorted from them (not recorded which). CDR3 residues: CASSLSGDSTDTQYF. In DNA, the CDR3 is TGTGCCAGCAGCCTCTCGGGCGACAGCACAGATACGCAGTATTTT.